This is a list of T cell receptor beta chains from one sample in a study of shared clonotypes between healthy human individuals. Some clones are missing from TCRdb's copy, which holds only in-frame ones; the method was immunoSEQ multiplex PCR. The data show 600,000 to 750,000 clones, about two thirds seen once. Material: memory CD4+ T cells sorted from blood. These receptors were taken from a woman aged 25-40 years in good health. Both conserved end residues are part of each CDR3. The order of the fields is V gene, J gene, D gene, clone size, CDR3 protein, CDR3 DNA. A D gene is named only where the DNA matches it firmly. Not all rows give a size; the values are once, few, many and, for expanded clones, a class.

>TRBV29-1|TRBJ2-3|NA|NA
CSVELEADTQYF
TGCAGCGTTGAATTGGAGGCAGATACGCAGTATTTT
>TRBV7-2|TRBJ2-2|NA|NA
CASSLADNTGELFF
TGTGCCAGCAGCTTAGCGGATAACACCGGGGAGCTGTTTTTT
>TRBV6-6|TRBJ1-5|NA|NA
CASSYYSDNQPQHF
TGTGCCAGCAGTTACTACAGCGATAATCAGCCCCAGCATTTT
>TRBV11-3|TRBJ2-1|TRBD1|NA
CASSPRGTGGVEQFF
TGTGCCAGCAGCCCTCGGGGGACAGGGGGCGTTGAGCAGTTCTTC
>TRBV4-2|TRBJ2-7|NA|NA
CASSQEEGGPYEQYF
TGTGCCAGCAGCCAGGAGGAAGGGGGGCCTTACGAGCAGTACTTC
>TRBV5-4|TRBJ2-7|NA|NA
CASSLAGTLGSYEQYF
TGTGCCAGCAGCTTGGCCGGGACTCTAGGATCCTACGAGCAGTACTTC
>TRBV5-5|TRBJ1-5|NA|NA
CASSPGTEYHQPQHF
TGTGCCAGCAGCCCCGGGACGGAATACCATCAGCCCCAGCATTTT
>TRBV6-5|TRBJ1-1|TRBD1|once
CASSYGTGVTEAFF
TGTGCCAGCAGTTACGGGACAGGGGTTACTGAAGCTTTCTTT
>TRBV10-3|TRBJ2-7|TRBD1|NA
CAISSGTGNYEQYF
TGTGCCATTTCTTCCGGGACAGGGAACTACGAGCAGTACTTC
>TRBV19|TRBJ1-3|TRBD1|NA
CASCPTGSGNTIYF
TGTGCCAGTTGCCCGACAGGGTCTGGAAACACCATATATTTT
>TRBV15|TRBJ2-3|NA|NA
CATSRDIDRPDTQYF
TGTGCCACCAGCAGAGACATCGACCGTCCAGATACGCAGTATTTT
>TRBV6-1|TRBJ2-1|NA|NA
CASRTGWMDNEQFF
TGTGCCAGCAGGACCGGCTGGATGGACAATGAGCAGTTCTTC